This TCR beta chain originates from a study of identical twins. Study-wide results and limits: A partial confounding effect on zero-insertion analyses could come from invariant MAIT and iNKT cells. A lower insertion count was a feature of abundant cord blood beta clonotypes, with no such feature in memory repertoires.

Points on this clonotype: What it binds is not known.

Template switching created a universal primer site, and the cDNA included unique molecular identifiers. TCRdb independently ran MiXCR on the 5' RACE reads; one entry per CDR3 protein. This sample yields around 1.7 million distinct CDR3 sequences, of which around 29% are seen a single time; approximately 0.29% belongs to the top ten. The TCR originated in a newborn girl in good health. The sample comprised cord blood.

CDR3 residues: CASSQDRLAGNEQFF. CDR3 nucleotide sequence: TGCGCCAGCAGCCAAGATAGGCTAGCGGGCAATGAGCAGTTCTTC. The chain is built from TRBV4-1 and TRBJ2-1; 8 bases map to TRBD2. Germline values: CDR1 MGHRA, CDR2 YSYEKL. The CDR3 is 15 residues long. V dropped 0 bases and J dropped 6; count of bases not matched to a gene: 4.